This T cell receptor beta chain was identified in a study of CD8+CD57+ T cells in acquired aplastic anemia. Study as a whole: On average, sorted CD4+ and CD8+ cells gave roughly 3 ug of DNA. Healthy donors yielded some 9.9 million CD4+ cell reads on average.

Between the trimmed V and J ends, which lost 7 bases and 2 bases, there was a span of 4 bases. There are 10 residues in the CDR3. Germline assignment: CDR1 SGDLS and CDR2 YYNGEE. The study profiled TCR beta VDJ and CDR3 using genomic DNA as template. MiXCR, applied by TCRdb to the reads, yields one record per CDR3 protein. This sample has roughly 64,000 distinct CDR3 sequences; 45% to 70% occur once, and the top ten carry 2% to 3%. Notes on this clonotype: Its cognate antigen is unknown.

Study-wide results and limits: It was found that twenty-nine CD8+ CDR3 sequences were shared between patients and controls.

Sequencing used sorted CD4+, CD8+, or CD8+CD57+ T cells (not recorded which) from PBMCs. The TCR comes from a human donor in good health, serving as a control. The rearrangement links TRBV9 to TRBJ2-7; D unclear. Written as DNA, the CDR3 is TGTGCCAGCGGAGCCTACGAGCAGTACTTC. Protein sequence: CASGAYEQYF.